One and the same sample provided the 32 T cell receptor beta chains below, sequenced in a study of OX40 agonist ivuxolimab in advanced cancers. Only in-frame clones appear in the TCRdb table, and some are missing; sequencing was by immunoSEQ multiplex PCR. The table lists fewer than 120,000 clones, about nine tenths of them singletons, with less than 0.35% in the top ten. The specimen was CD4+ or CD8+ T cells sorted from blood, collected in a trial of the OX40 agonist ivuxolimab. Receptors were obtained from an adult with an advanced solid tumor such as melanoma, head and neck, liver or kidney cancer.

The chain links TRBV28 to TRBJ1-2; D is unresolved. Trimming removed 2 bases from V and 5 bases from J, with 6 bases in between. CDR3 length equals 12 residues. Per germline, CDR1 MDHEN and CDR2 SYDVKM. CDR3 DNA sequence: TGTGCCAGCAGTTTAGGGCAGTATGGCTACACCTTC. This encodes CASSLGQYGYTF.

V and J are TRBV4-3 and TRBJ1-3; no reliable D call. The germline CDR1 and CDR2 sequences are LGHNA and YSLEER. V was pared by 0 bases and J by 1 base, with 7 bases between. The CDR3 totals 15 residues. In DNA, the CDR3 is TGCGCCAGCAGCCAAGATCCGGGGTCTGGAAACACCATATATTTT. Amino acids: CASSQDPGSGNTIYF.

This clone was recorded once. CDR3 DNA: TGTGCCAGCAGCTTGGAGGTAGATACGCAGTATTTT. This codes for CASSLEVDTQYF. The chain employs TRBV5-4 and TRBJ2-3; D ambiguous. This CDR3 region has 12 residues. Trimming took off 0 bases at V and 5 bases at J, with 4 bases between the two ends. The germline CDR1 and CDR2 sequences are SGHNT and YYREEE (reference sequence).

The chain carries TRBV28 and TRBJ1-1; D not certain. This CDR3 is built from 12 residues. V was trimmed by 8 bases and J by 6 bases, leaving 13 bases between them. Germline loops: CDR1 MDHEN, CDR2 SYDVKM. The CDR3 sequence: CASGRVGSEAFF. The CDR3 DNA follows: TGTGCCAGCGGTAGGGTCGGCTCTGAAGCTTTCTTT.

CDR3 nucleotide sequence: TGTGCCAGCAGTTTATGGCAGACCGGCCAGCCCCAGCATTTT. Translating gives CASSLWQTGQPQHF. The V call is TRBV28, the J call TRBJ1-5; D unclear. Trimming removed 0 bases from V and 7 bases from J, with 10 bases in between. The length of the CDR3 is 14 residues. The germline V gene has CDR1 MDHEN and CDR2 SYDVKM. The complete variable domain, with remaining parts taken from reference TRBV28 and TRBJ1-5, reads DVKVTQSSRYLVKRTGEKVFLECVQDMDHENMFWYRQDPGLGLRLIYFSYDVKMKEKGDIPEGYSVSREKKERFSLILESASTNQTSMYLCASSLWQTGQPQHFGDGTRLSIL.

This chain uses TRBV28 with TRBJ2-1; TRBD1 matches 9 bases. Per germline, CDR1 MDHEN and CDR2 SYDVKM. The CDR3 length is 14 residues. J gave up 6 bases and V 7 bases, and 7 bases lay outside the gene matches. CDR3 residues: CASTEGQGRNEQFF. In DNA form, the CDR3 reads TGTGCCAGCACTGAGGGACAGGGACGCAATGAGCAGTTCTTC.

CDR3: CASSGQGGGPQHF. The DNA for the CDR3 is TGTGCCAGCAGTGGGCAGGGGGGAGGGCCCCAGCATTTT. The chain combines TRBV2 with TRBJ1-5; TRBD1 matches at 7 bases. This CDR3 is 13 amino acids long. Germline CDR1 and CDR2: SNHLY and FYNNEI. V was pared by 4 bases and J by 9 bases, with 6 bases of the junction left unmatched.

For the CDR3, the DNA is TGCGCCAGCAGTCACCTCGGGGATAACTATGGCTACACCTTC. It yields the protein CASSHLGDNYGYTF. The chain carries TRBV4-1 and TRBJ1-2; no definite D call. Germline CDR1 reads MGHRA; CDR2 reads YSYEKL. Between the trimmed V and J ends, which lost 6 bases and 1 base, there was a span of 12 bases. This CDR3 comprises 14 residues.

V usage is TRBV2 and J usage is TRBJ1-1; D unclear. V was cut by 4 bases and J by 0 bases, with 18 bases left in between. The CDR3 extends over 17 amino acids. Germline V gives CDR1 SNHLY, CDR2 FYNNEI. The CDR3 DNA reads TGTGCCAGCAGTGCTCCGAGGGCGCCTAAACTGAACACTGAAGCTTTCTTT. Translation: CASSAPRAPKLNTEAFF.

The chain is built from TRBV11-2 and TRBJ2-7; D remains ambiguous. V was clipped by 6 bases and J by 3 bases, with 15 bases between them. This CDR3 contains 14 residues. Germline loops: CDR1 SGHAT, CDR2 FQNNGV. CDR3 DNA: TGTGCCAGCAGATACAGAGAATGGCGCTACGAGCAGTACTTC. This sequence encodes CASRYREWRYEQYF.

This clone was seen only once. The chain combines TRBV7-9 with TRBJ1-4; 7 nucleotides align to TRBD1. The germline V gene encodes CDR1 SEHNR and CDR2 FQNEAQ (reference sequence). V lost 5 bases to trimming and J lost 3 bases; unmatched junction nucleotides: 12. The CDR3 sequence is 17 residues long. Written as DNA, the CDR3 is TGTGCCAGCAGCATCCGACAGGGCTCCCGCCCTAATGAAAAACTGTTTTTT. It specifies CASSIRQGSRPNEKLFF.

The table lists this clone with a count of one. CDR3 nucleotides: TGTGCCAGCAGCTTTCAGGGGGGAGAGACCCAGTACTTC. It encodes CASSFQGGETQYF. V gene TRBV7-3 combines with J gene TRBJ2-5; perhaps TRBD1 as D (7 bases). V lost 3 bases and J 4 bases, leaving 9 bases between the germline ends. Germline assignment: CDR1 SGHTA and CDR2 FQGTGA. The CDR3 is 13 residues long.

The J gene is TRBJ2-1, the V gene TRBV9; 10 bases align to TRBD1. The CDR3 consists of 14 residues. The germline CDR1 and CDR2 sequences are SGDLS and YYNGEE. V trimming: 3 bases; J trimming: 15 bases; junction bases outside the gene matches: 12. The CDR3 region has the DNA TGTGCCAGCAGCGCTGATCCGGGACAGGGGATTCCGTTCTTC. This codes for CASSADPGQGIPFF.

This clone was counted a few times. The V and J genes are TRBV7-8 and TRBJ2-7; D is ambiguous. The length of the CDR3 is 14 residues. CDR1 is SGHVS and CDR2 is FQNEAQ in the germline V gene. The ends were cut back, 7 bases at V and 2 bases at J, with 15 bases in the middle. In DNA, the CDR3 is TGTGCCAGCAAGCCTGGCAGGTTCACCTACGAGCAGTACTTC. Residues: CASKPGRFTYEQYF.

This clone was observed once. The V gene is TRBV27, the J gene TRBJ2-5, with 12 bases that match TRBD2. V dropped 3 bases and J dropped 1; count of bases not matched to a gene: 9. CDR1 is MNHEY and CDR2 is SMNVEV in the germline V gene (reference sequence). This CDR3 contains 18 residues. The CDR3 DNA reads as TGTGCCAGCAGTTTGGGTGGACTAGCGGGGCCCGCCCAAGAGACCCAGTACTTC. Protein product: CASSLGGLAGPAQETQYF.

This clone has a single count. The rearrangement uses TRBV29-1 and TRBJ1-1, with 7 bases matching TRBD1. Germline V lookup: CDR1 SQVTM, CDR2 ANQGSEA. Trimming cost V 4 bases and J 4 bases; bases outside gene matches: 3. The CDR3 covers 12 residues. Here the CDR3 reads CSVAYRGTEAFF. The DNA of the CDR3 is TGCAGCGTTGCCTACAGGGGCACTGAAGCTTTCTTT.

The chain couples TRBV7-2 to TRBJ2-5; D gene uncertain. Germline lookup yields CDR1 SGHTA and CDR2 FQGNSA. This CDR3 is built from 12 residues. The V gene lost 1 base and the J gene lost 4 bases, with 4 bases spanning the gap. In nucleotides, the CDR3 is TGTGCCAGCAGCTTAGGCCGAGAGACCCAGTACTTC. It yields the protein CASSLGRETQYF.

The chain is built from TRBV27 and TRBJ2-6; 7 positions agree with TRBD1. V shed 4 bases and J 2 bases; nucleotides not matched to a gene: 2. Germline values: CDR1 MNHEY, CDR2 SMNVEV (reference sequence). This CDR3 contains 15 residues. CDR3 in amino acids: CASSSTGTGANVLTF. The CDR3 DNA follows: TGTGCCAGCAGTTCGACAGGGACTGGGGCCAACGTCCTGACTTTC.

As DNA, the CDR3 is TGTGCCAGCAGCTTAAAGGGAGGCTACGAGCAGTACTTC. This encodes CASSLKGGYEQYF. This chain connects TRBV7-3 to TRBJ2-7, with a possible D match to TRBD2 (6 bases). The CDR3 has 13 amino acids. With 1 base removed from V and 3 bases from J, the gap between germline ends came to 7 bases. CDR1 and CDR2 (germline): SGHTA, FQGTGA.

The gene calls are TRBV20-1 and TRBJ1-1; D gene ambiguous. Germline values: CDR1 DFQATT, CDR2 SNEGSKA (reference sequence). The CDR3 has 11 residues. V was clipped by 2 bases and J by 11 bases, with 12 bases between them. The CDR3 DNA reads as TGCAGTGCTAGATACACTCATCTGGCTTTCTTT. Its protein is CSARYTHLAFF.

V usage is TRBV9 and J usage is TRBJ1-5, with TRBD1 matching over 7 bases. The CDR3 length is 15 residues. The germline gives CDR1 SGDLS, CDR2 YYNGEE. With V trimmed by 3 bases and J by 3 bases, 6 bases remained unmatched. CDR3 sequence: CASSEGGQINQPQHF. The CDR3, as DNA: TGTGCCAGCAGCGAGGGGGGACAGATCAATCAGCCCCAGCATTTT.

The chain links TRBV7-9 to TRBJ1-2; D perhaps matches TRBD1 (5 bases). CDR1 is SEHNR, CDR2 FQNEAQ, per germline (reference sequence). This CDR3 is 14 amino acids long. Trimming removed 0 bases at V and 4 bases at J, with 9 bases between. Written as DNA, the CDR3 is TGTGCCAGCAGCTTAGCCGGGGGGACCTATGGCTACACCTTC. It codes for CASSLAGGTYGYTF.

This clone has just one count. V gene TRBV27 combines with J gene TRBJ2-1, with 7 bases aligning to TRBD2. The CDR3 consists of 15 residues. V gave up 5 bases and J gave up 6 bases; unmatched junction bases: 10. Germline CDR1 is MNHEY and CDR2 is SMNVEV (reference sequence). The CDR3 DNA follows: TGTGCCAGCAGTCCCGAGCGGGGTGGGGGCAATGAGCAGTTCTTC. It yields the protein CASSPERGGGNEQFF.

The chain employs TRBV7-9 and TRBJ1-6, with D hard to call. The CDR3 is 13 residues long. The germline CDR1 and CDR2 sequences are SEHNR and FQNEAQ (reference sequence). The V and J ends lost 5 bases and 5 bases respectively, with 7 bases between them. CDR3 loop: CASSPDNNSPLHF. The CDR3 bases are TGTGCCAGCAGCCCCGACAATAATTCACCCCTCCACTTT.

The CDR3 nucleotides read TGTGCCAGCAGCCAAGACAGATATAGCAATCAGCCCCAGCATTTT. This gives the protein CASSQDRYSNQPQHF. This chain uses TRBV4-2 with TRBJ1-5; D remains unclear. V lost 0 bases and J 0 bases, leaving 6 bases between the germline ends. Germline CDR1 LGHNA, CDR2 YNFKEQ. CDR3 length: 15 residues.

The rearrangement uses TRBV9 and TRBJ2-1, with TRBD2 matching 9 bases. This CDR3 contains 18 residues. Losses at the gene ends were 0 bases for V and 6 bases for J; bases not matched to a gene: 13. Germline V CDR1 and CDR2: SGDLS, YYNGEE. CDR3 bases: TGTGCCAGCAGCGTAGCCCCCACTACCGGTAGCGGGGGCAATGAGCAGTTCTTC. It encodes CASSVAPTTGSGGNEQFF.

This chain connects TRBV4-3 to TRBJ2-7; D might be TRBD1 (6 bases). Germline V gene data show CDR1 as LGHNA and CDR2 as YSLEER. The CDR3 loop spans 14 amino acids. V was clipped by 0 bases and J by 2 bases, with 8 bases between them. The chain's CDR3 is CASSQDHRAYEQYF. CDR3 bases: TGCGCCAGCAGCCAAGACCACAGGGCCTACGAGCAGTACTTC.

The chain employs TRBV6-1 and TRBJ1-2; D is uncertain. The CDR3 is 15 amino acids. Germline CDR1 and CDR2: MNHNS and SASEGT. Trimming took 3 bases from V and 3 from J, leaving 14 bases between them. DNA for the CDR3: TGTGCCAGCAGTGATTCATTGTTTCGGGACTATGGCTACACCTTC. Residues: CASSDSLFRDYGYTF.

The genes are TRBV28 and TRBJ1-3; possibly TRBD1 for D (5 bases). The length of the CDR3 is 16 residues. Germline V gene sequence: CDR1 MDHEN, CDR2 SYDVKM. V lost 5 bases, J lost 0 bases, and 14 bases lay in between. This chain's CDR3 is CASSAPGRRSGNTIYF. The CDR3 region has the DNA TGTGCCAGCAGTGCGCCGGGACGCCGCTCTGGAAACACCATATATTTT.

This clone was seen only once. V and J are TRBV27 and TRBJ2-2, with no clear D. Trimming pared 3 bases from V and 6 bases from J, leaving 11 bases between. In germline, CDR1 is MNHEY, CDR2 SMNVEV (reference sequence). The CDR3 length is 14 residues. The CDR3 loop is CASSFAGYAGELFF. The DNA for the CDR3 is TGTGCCAGCAGTTTTGCTGGGTACGCCGGGGAGCTGTTTTTT.

V usage is TRBV4-2 and J usage is TRBJ2-1; 7 bases align to TRBD2. Germline CDR1 is LGHNA and CDR2 is YNFKEQ. The CDR3 is 16 amino acids. With V trimmed by 1 base and J by 5 bases, 8 bases remained unmatched. CDR3: CASSQVSLARNNEQFF. The CDR3 DNA is TGTGCCAGCAGCCAAGTATCACTAGCGCGAAACAATGAGCAGTTCTTC.

V usage is TRBV4-1 and J usage is TRBJ1-5; a weak D match, TRBD1 (6 bases). Germline V gives CDR1 MGHRA, CDR2 YSYEKL. V lost 0 bases and J 6 bases, leaving 15 bases between the germline ends. The CDR3 covers 16 residues. Here the CDR3 DNA reads TGCGCCAGCAGCCAAGAAGGATCAGGGGCCGGTCAGCCCCAGCATTTT. It codes for CASSQEGSGAGQPQHF.